Listed below are T cell receptor beta chains from one sample, sequenced in a study of cytomegalovirus exposure and HLA in healthy donors. Sequencing was performed with immunoSEQ multiplex PCR; in TCRdb, only in-frame clones are kept and a portion is missing. In the table there are roughly 200,000 clones, roughly 79% of which are singletons. The material sequenced was PBMCs. The receptors were sampled from a man aged 30 to 39 in good health and CMV-seronegative. The CDR3 runs from the conserved cysteine through the conserved F or W. The D gene is left open where the match is weak. Clone sizes are given selectively: once, few, many, or a class where the clone is expanded.

NA	TRBV29-1	TRBJ1-1	TRBD1	13	TGCAGCGTTGACCCAGGGGGTCACACTGAAGCTTTCTTT	CSVDPGGHTEAFF
NA	TRBV4-1	TRBJ2-7	NA	11	TGCGCCAGCAGCCGAGGGTGGGAGCAGTACTTC	CASSRGWEQYF
NA	TRBV20-1	TRBJ2-1	TRBD2	11	TGCAGTGCGCCTATAGCGGGAGGCCCGTTCTTC	CSAPIAGGPFF
few	TRBV9	TRBJ2-5	TRBD2	15	TGTGCCAGCAGCCCCAGACTAGCGGGAGAAGAGACCCAGTACTTC	CASSPRLAGEETQYF
NA	TRBV4-1	TRBJ2-2	NA	15	TGCGCCAGCAGCCAAGCCCTCGGGGGTACCGGGGAGCTGTTTTTT	CASSQALGGTGELFF
NA	TRBV5-4	TRBJ2-5	NA	13	TGTGCCAGCGGTAAACCCCCGAGAGAGACCCAGTACTTC	CASGKPPRETQYF
NA	TRBV19	TRBJ1-5	NA	14	TGTGCCAGTAGTAGCGGGGGGCAGGTTCAGCCCCAGCATTTT	CASSSGGQVQPQHF
NA	TRBV5-1	TRBJ1-5	TRBD1	14	TGCGCCAGCAGCCTCGGGACAGCGATGGGACCCCAGCATTTT	CASSLGTAMGPQHF
few	TRBV5-4	TRBJ2-7	NA	13	TGTGCCAGCAGCTTGCGCGCGTCCTACGAGCAGTACTTC	CASSLRASYEQYF
NA	TRBV20-1	TRBJ2-2	NA	11	TGCAGTGCTGTAGCCCCCGGGGAGCTGTTTTTT	CSAVAPGELFF
NA	TRBV18	TRBJ2-1	NA	16	TGTGCCAGCTCACCCGCGGGGCAGGGATCGGTCAATGAGCAGTTCTTC	CASSPAGQGSVNEQFF
few	TRBV5-6	TRBJ2-7	NA	15	TGTGCCAGCAGCTTGGCGGGGTTTGGAACCTACGAGCAGTACTTC	CASSLAGFGTYEQYF
NA	TRBV29-1	TRBJ1-2	TRBD1	14	TGCAGCGTTGCCGTGGACAGGGCGTCCTATGGCTACACCTTC	CSVAVDRASYGYTF
NA	TRBV4-3	TRBJ2-7	TRBD2	17	TGCGCCAGCAGCCCCCGGGGGGGGGAGTCTCGCTCCTACGAGCAGTACTTC	CASSPRGGESRSYEQYF
NA	TRBV2	TRBJ2-3	TRBD1	15	TGTGCCAGCAGTCCGGGACAGGGTAGAACAGATACGCAGTATTTT	CASSPGQGRTDTQYF
few	TRBV7-9	TRBJ2-1	TRBD2	16	TGTGCCAGCAGCTCCTGGACTAGCGGGCTGAACAATGAGCAGTTCTTC	CASSSWTSGLNNEQFF
NA	TRBV29-1	TRBJ1-2	NA	14	TGCAGCGTTGGGGCAGAATCGAGACGCTATGGCTACACCTTC	CSVGAESRRYGYTF
NA	TRBV6-1	TRBJ1-5	TRBD1	13	TGTGCCAGCAGTTCGACAGGGTTGCAGCCCCAGCATTTT	CASSSTGLQPQHF
NA	TRBV28	TRBJ2-1	NA	15	TGTGCCAGCATAGGGCGAGGCAGGGGTCAGAATGAGCAGTTCTTC	CASIGRGRGQNEQFF
NA	TRBV2	TRBJ1-5	NA	17	TGTGCCAGCAGTGGGGGTGGGGGGGCGAGGAGCAATCAGCCCCAGCATTTT	CASSGGGGARSNQPQHF
NA	TRBV11-3	TRBJ1-4	NA	14	TGTGCCAGCAGCTTAACCCCCCGAGGCGGGAGTCGGTTTTTT	CASSLTPRGGSRFF
NA	TRBV27	TRBJ1-1	NA	13	TGTGCCAGCAGTCCCCTTAGAAACACTGAAGCTTTCTTT	CASSPLRNTEAFF
NA	TRBV7-5	TRBJ1-5	NA	12	TGTGCCACAAACAGCCTTAATCAGCCCCAGCATTTT	CATNSLNQPQHF
NA	TRBV21-1	TRBJ2-5	NA	14	TGTGCCAGTCCGCGACTAGCGGGAAAAGAGACCCAGTACTTC	CASPRLAGKETQYF
NA	TRBV29-1	TRBJ2-3	NA	12	TGCAGCGTTTACAAAGACACAGATACGCAGTATTTT	CSVYKDTDTQYF
few	TRBV6-4	TRBJ2-3	TRBD2	15	TGTGCCAGCAGTCGACTAGCGGGAGGGTCAGATACGCAGTATTTT	CASSRLAGGSDTQYF
NA	TRBV4-1	TRBJ2-7	TRBD1	16	TGCGCCAGCAGCCAAGGGACAGGGGGTCGGGCCTACGAGCAGTACTTC	CASSQGTGGRAYEQYF
once	TRBV30	TRBJ2-6	TRBD1	18	TGTGCCTGGAGTCCCCGGACAGGAGCGAGCTCTGGGGCCAACGTCCTGACTTTC	CAWSPRTGASSGANVLTF
NA	TRBV5-6	TRBJ1-4	TRBD1	17	TGTGCCAGCAGCGGGACAGGGGGCCAGGGGGCTAATGAAAAACTGTTTTTT	CASSGTGGQGANEKLFF
NA	TRBV18	TRBJ1-5	NA	15	TGTGCCAGCTCACCCTCCGGGACTACGGGTCAGCCCCAGCATTTT	CASSPSGTTGQPQHF
NA	TRBV18	TRBJ2-7	NA	12	TGTGCCAGCTCACCGAAAGGGGACGAGCAGTACTTC	CASSPKGDEQYF
NA	TRBV27	TRBJ1-1	TRBD1	14	TGTGCCAGCAGTCCCGGACAGGGAAACACTGAAGCTTTCTTT	CASSPGQGNTEAFF
few	TRBV6-1	TRBJ1-4	NA	15	TGTGCCAGCAGTGACCTCGGGGGAAACAATGAAAAACTGTTTTTT	CASSDLGGNNEKLFF
once	TRBV11-2	TRBJ2-5	TRBD1	13	TGTGCCAGCGGTATGACAGGGGTCGAGACCCAGTACTTC	CASGMTGVETQYF
NA	TRBV11-2	TRBJ1-1	NA	12	TGTGCCAGCAGCCTGGCGGGCACTGAAGCTTTCTTT	CASSLAGTEAFF
NA	TRBV7-3	TRBJ2-1	NA	13	TGTGCCAGCAGCTTAACGGCTTACAATGAGCAGTTCTTC	CASSLTAYNEQFF
NA	TRBV5-4	TRBJ2-3	NA	14	TGTGCCAGCAGCTTGCCTAAGAACACAGATACGCAGTATTTT	CASSLPKNTDTQYF
NA	TRBV11-3	TRBJ2-2	TRBD1	15	TGTGCCAGCAGCTTGACAGGGGTGGGCACCGGGGAGCTGTTTTTT	CASSLTGVGTGELFF
NA	TRBV13	TRBJ2-3	NA	13	TGTGCCAGCAGCCGGGAAGCCGCAGATACGCAGTATTTT	CASSREAADTQYF
NA	TRBV5-4	TRBJ2-2	TRBD2	17	TGTGCCAGCAGCTTGGCCACTAGCGGGGGTGCCACCGGGGAGCTGTTTTTT	CASSLATSGGATGELFF
NA	TRBV5-8	TRBJ2-3	NA	15	TGTGCCAGCAGCTTGGGGACTTCGCCCACAGATACGCAGTATTTT	CASSLGTSPTDTQYF
NA	TRBV19	TRBJ2-1	TRBD1	18	TGTGCCAGTAGTATAGATCTTGCCGGGACAGGGGGCCAAGATGAGCAGTTCTTC	CASSIDLAGTGGQDEQFF
once	TRBV6-5	TRBJ1-1	NA	14	TGTGCCAGCAGTTACTCAGGGAGCCACACTGAAGCTTTCTTT	CASSYSGSHTEAFF
NA	TRBV11-2	TRBJ2-5	NA	14	TGTGCCAGCAGCTTAGATGCAGGGGTAGAGACCCAGTACTTC	CASSLDAGVETQYF
NA	TRBV27	TRBJ2-2	TRBD2	17	TGTGCCAGCAGTCCCCGCCGACTAGCGGGGGGCACCGGGGAGCTGTTTTTT	CASSPRRLAGGTGELFF
few	TRBV19	TRBJ2-1	TRBD1	17	TGTGCCAGTAGCCTCATGACCGGGACAGGGGGCCGTAGTGAGCAGTTCTTC	CASSLMTGTGGRSEQFF
NA	TRBV15	TRBJ2-7	NA	14	TGTGCCACCTCGGAAGGGGGAGGGTCCTACGAGCAGTACTTC	CATSEGGGSYEQYF
few	TRBV7-3	TRBJ2-1	NA	15	TGTGCCAGCAGCTTAAACAGGGCGGTTTACAATGAGCAGTTCTTC	CASSLNRAVYNEQFF
NA	TRBV2	TRBJ2-3	NA	13	TGTGCCAGCAGTACTAGCAGGACAGATACGCAGTATTTT	CASSTSRTDTQYF
once	TRBV4-1	TRBJ2-2	NA	16	TGCGCCAGCAGCCAAGTCCAGGGGGAGGTAACCGGGGAGCTGTTTTTT	CASSQVQGEVTGELFF
NA	TRBV4-2	TRBJ1-4	TRBD1	14	TGTGCCAGCAGCCAAGGACAGGGGTTCGGGAAACTGTTTTTT	CASSQGQGFGKLFF
NA	TRBV5-1	TRBJ1-4	NA	15	TGCGCCAGCAGCTTTCAGGGTTCAACTAATGAAAAACTGTTTTTT	CASSFQGSTNEKLFF
NA	TRBV12-5	TRBJ2-3	NA	14	TGTGCTAGTGCTCCACAGGGCGGCACAGATACGCAGTATTTT	CASAPQGGTDTQYF
NA	TRBV7-3	TRBJ2-1	TRBD1	19	TGTGCCAGCAGCTCTACCCCGGGACAGAAGGACCATACTCCCAATGAGCAGTTCTTC	CASSSTPGQKDHTPNEQFF
NA	TRBV29-1	TRBJ2-7	NA	11	TGCAGCGTTTCGGGTGCATACGAGCAGTACTTC	CSVSGAYEQYF
NA	TRBV29-1	TRBJ2-3	TRBD2	13	TGCAGCGTTGCCGGGAGGACCACAGATACGCAGTATTTT	CSVAGRTTDTQYF
NA	TRBV4-1	TRBJ2-1	TRBD2	18	TGCGCCAGCAGCCAAATCCACACCGGGACTAGGGAAAAGAACGAGCAGTTCTTC	CASSQIHTGTREKNEQFF
NA	TRBV25-1	TRBJ1-1	TRBD1	14	TGTGCCAGCAGTGGCGGACAGGGATACACTGAAGCTTTCTTT	CASSGGQGYTEAFF
once	TRBV28	TRBJ1-5	TRBD1	14	TGTGCCAGCAGTTTGGTGACAGGGGCTCAGCCCCAGCATTTT	CASSLVTGAQPQHF